This TCR beta chain appears in the sequencing data of a study of CD8 T cells in ankylosing spondylitis. Study outcomes and limitations: Significant enrichment of disease-linked clones was reported in matched ankylosing spondylitis synovial fluid.

Germline V gene sequence: CDR1 MGHRA, CDR2 YSYEKL. Trimming left V 1 base short and J 10 bases short, with 10 bases between. The CDR3 contains 12 residues. TCRdb reprocessed the 5' RACE reads via MiXCR and lists one record per CDR3 protein. The data show about 270,000 distinct CDR3 sequences, 30% to 40% seen once. As concerns this clonotype: Antigen unknown.

The sequence came from a male donor with ankylosing spondylitis or in good health (not recorded which). The sequenced material came from blood, either unsorted or a sorted T cell fraction (not recorded which). The chain has TRBV4-1 and TRBJ1-2; D not certain. DNA of the CDR3: TGCGCCAGCAGCCAAGGATTCTTAGACTACACCTTC. Amino acids: CASSQGFLDYTF.